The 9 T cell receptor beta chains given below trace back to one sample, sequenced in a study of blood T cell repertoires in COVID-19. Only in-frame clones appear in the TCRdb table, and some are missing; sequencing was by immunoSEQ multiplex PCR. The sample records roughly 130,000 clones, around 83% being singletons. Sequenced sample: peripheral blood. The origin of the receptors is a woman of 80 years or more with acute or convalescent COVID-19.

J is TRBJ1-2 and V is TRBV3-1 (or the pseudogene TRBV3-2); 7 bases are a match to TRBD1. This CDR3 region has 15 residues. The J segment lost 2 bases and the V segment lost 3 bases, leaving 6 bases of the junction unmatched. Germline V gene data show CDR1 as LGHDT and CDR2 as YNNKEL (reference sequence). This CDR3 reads CASSHSGGGNYGYTF. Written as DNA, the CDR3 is TGTGCCAGCAGCCACTCAGGGGGTGGGAACTATGGCTACACCTTC.

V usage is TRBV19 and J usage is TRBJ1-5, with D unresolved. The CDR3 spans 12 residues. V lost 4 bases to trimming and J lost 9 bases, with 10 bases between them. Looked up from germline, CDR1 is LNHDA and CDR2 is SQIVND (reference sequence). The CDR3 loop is CASSTLLWPQHF. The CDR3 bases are TGTGCCAGTAGTACCCTATTATGGCCCCAGCATTTT.

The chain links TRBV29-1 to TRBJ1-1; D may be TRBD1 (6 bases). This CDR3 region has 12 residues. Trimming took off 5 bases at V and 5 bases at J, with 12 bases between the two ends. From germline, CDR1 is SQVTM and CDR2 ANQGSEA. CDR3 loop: CSVKYRETEAFF. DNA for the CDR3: TGCAGCGTTAAGTACAGGGAGACTGAAGCTTTCTTT.

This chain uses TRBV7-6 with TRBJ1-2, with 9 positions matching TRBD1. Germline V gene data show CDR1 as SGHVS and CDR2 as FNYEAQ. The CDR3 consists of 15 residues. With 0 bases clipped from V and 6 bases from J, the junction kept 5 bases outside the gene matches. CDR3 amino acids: CASSLADRGFDGYTF. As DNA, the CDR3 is TGTGCCAGCAGCTTAGCGGACAGGGGATTTGATGGCTACACCTTC.

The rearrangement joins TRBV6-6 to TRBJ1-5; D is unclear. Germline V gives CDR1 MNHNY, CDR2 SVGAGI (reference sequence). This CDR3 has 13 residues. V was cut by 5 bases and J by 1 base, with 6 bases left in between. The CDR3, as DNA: TGTGCCAGCAGTCCTCAGAGCAATCAGCCCCAGCATTTT. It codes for CASSPQSNQPQHF.

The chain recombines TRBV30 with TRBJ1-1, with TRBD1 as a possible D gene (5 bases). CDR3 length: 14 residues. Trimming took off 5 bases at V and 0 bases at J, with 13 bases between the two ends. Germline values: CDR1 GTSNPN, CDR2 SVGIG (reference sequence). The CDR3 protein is CAWLTGALNTEAFF. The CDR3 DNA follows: TGTGCCTGGTTAACAGGAGCATTGAACACTGAAGCTTTCTTT.

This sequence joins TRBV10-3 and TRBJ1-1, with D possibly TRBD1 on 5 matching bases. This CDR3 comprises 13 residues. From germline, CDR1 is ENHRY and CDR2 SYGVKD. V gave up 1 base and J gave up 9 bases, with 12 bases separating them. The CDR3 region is CAISELPGTQAFF. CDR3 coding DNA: TGTGCCATCAGTGAGTTACCCGGGACTCAAGCTTTCTTT.

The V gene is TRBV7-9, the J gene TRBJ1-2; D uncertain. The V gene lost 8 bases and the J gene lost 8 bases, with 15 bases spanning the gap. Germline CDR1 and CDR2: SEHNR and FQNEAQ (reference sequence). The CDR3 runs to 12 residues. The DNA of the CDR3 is TGTGCCAGCGAGCCCCCCCCGGGGGGCTACACCTTC. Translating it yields CASEPPPGGYTF.

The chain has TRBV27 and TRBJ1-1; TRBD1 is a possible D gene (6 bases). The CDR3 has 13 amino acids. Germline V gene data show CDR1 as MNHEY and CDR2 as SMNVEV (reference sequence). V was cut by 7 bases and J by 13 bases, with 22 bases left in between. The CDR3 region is CASMGRLQGKSFF. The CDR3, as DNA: TGTGCCAGCATGGGGAGATTACAGGGTAAGAGTTTCTTT.